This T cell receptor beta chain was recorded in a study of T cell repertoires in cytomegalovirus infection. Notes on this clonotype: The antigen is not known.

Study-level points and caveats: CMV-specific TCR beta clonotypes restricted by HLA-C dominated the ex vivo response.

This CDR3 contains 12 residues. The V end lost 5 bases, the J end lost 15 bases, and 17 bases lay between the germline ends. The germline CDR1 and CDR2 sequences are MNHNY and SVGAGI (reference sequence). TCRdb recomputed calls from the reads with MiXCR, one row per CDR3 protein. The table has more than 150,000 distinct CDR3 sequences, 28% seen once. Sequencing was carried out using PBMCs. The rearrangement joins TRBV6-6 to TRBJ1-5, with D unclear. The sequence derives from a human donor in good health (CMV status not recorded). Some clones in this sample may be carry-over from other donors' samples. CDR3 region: CASSALDGYWHF. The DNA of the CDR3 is TGTGCCAGCAGTGCCCTGGACGGCTATTGGCATTTT.